The 24 T cell receptor beta chains below were found in one sample sequenced in a study of untreated major depressive disorder. Assay used: immunoSEQ multiplex PCR; TCRdb lists only in-frame clones, some missing. The sample gives 20,000 or so clones, more than 70% of which show up once; just over 0.8% is in the top ten. The sequenced sample was CD4+ T cells from PBMCs. The receptors here all came from a woman aged 25 to 45 in good health.

The V gene is TRBV5-1, the J gene TRBJ2-7; no clear D gene. Germline V gene data show CDR1 as SGHRS and CDR2 as YFSETQ. The CDR3 has 14 amino acids. V lost 0 bases, J lost 9 bases, and 16 bases lay in between. CDR3 sequence (DNA): TGCGCCAGCAGCTTGGGCGGATTCCTGGACGGGCAGTACTTC. Translated: CASSLGGFLDGQYF.

A few counts support this clone. V is TRBV6-5 and J is TRBJ2-1, with TRBD2 identical over 8 bases. From germline, CDR1 is MNHEY and CDR2 SVGAGI. J lost 7 bases, V lost 5 bases, and 10 bases had no gene match. The CDR3 covers 15 residues. CDR3 loop: CASSLTTSGLNEQFF. DNA of the CDR3: TGTGCCAGCAGTCTAACAACTAGCGGCCTAAATGAGCAGTTCTTC.

The chain carries TRBV14 and TRBJ2-3; D call uncertain. This CDR3 is built from 12 residues. The germline gives CDR1 SGHDN, CDR2 FVKESK. The ends were cut back, 4 bases at V and 2 bases at J, with 4 bases in the middle. CDR3 bases: TGTGCCAGCAGCCGATTCACAGATACGCAGTATTTT. It codes for CASSRFTDTQYF.

This chain joins TRBV7-9 and TRBJ1-4; D gene uncertain. The CDR3 contains 14 residues. CDR1 is SEHNR, CDR2 FQNEAQ, per germline (reference sequence). The V end lost 5 bases, the J end lost 8 bases, and 15 bases lay between the germline ends. CDR3 sequence reads: CASSPSRKKEKLFF. For the CDR3, the DNA is TGTGCCAGCAGCCCTAGTAGGAAGAAGGAAAAACTGTTTTTT.

CDR3 DNA: TGTGCCAGCAGCTTAACTAGCGGGAGCTGGGGAGATGAGCAGTTCTTC. This translates into CASSLTSGSWGDEQFF. The rearrangement links TRBV7-3 to TRBJ2-1; 9 bases match TRBD2. Germline trimming cut 0 bases from V and 8 bases from J; bases unmatched to any gene: 8. Germline CDR1 and CDR2: SGHTA and FQGTGA. The CDR3 is made up of 16 amino acids.

The rearrangement uses TRBV19 and TRBJ2-7, with 9 bases identical to TRBD1. After removal of 4 bases from V and 7 bases from J, the junction contained 5 bases not matched to a gene. Germline CDR1 is LNHDA and CDR2 is SQIVND (reference sequence). The CDR3 extends over 13 amino acids. CDR3 DNA: TGTGCCAGTAGTACCCTGACAGGGGGAGAGCAGTACTTC. This codes for CASSTLTGGEQYF.

This clone was seen a handful of times. The chain is built from TRBV19 and TRBJ1-5; 7 nucleotides match TRBD1. CDR1 is LNHDA, CDR2 SQIVND, per germline (reference sequence). The CDR3 totals 14 residues. CDR3 protein: CASGRGAVSQPQHF. In DNA, the CDR3 is TGTGCTTCTGGCAGGGGGGCTGTGAGTCAGCCCCAGCATTTT.

This clone was seen only a few times. The V and J genes are TRBV11-3 and TRBJ2-1, with 10 bases that match TRBD2. Germline V gene lookup returns CDR1 SGHNT and CDR2 YENEEA. Trimming at V came to 2 bases and at J to 6 bases, leaving 1 base not matched to a gene. This CDR3 spans 14 amino acids. The CDR3: CASSLLAGVNEQFF. CDR3 bases: TGTGCCAGCAGCTTACTAGCGGGAGTCAATGAGCAGTTCTTC.

V gene TRBV5-4 combines with J gene TRBJ2-7; unclear D gene. Germline V gene sequence: CDR1 SGHNT, CDR2 YYREEE (reference sequence). The V end lost 2 bases, the J end lost 5 bases, and 11 bases lay between the germline ends. CDR3 length equals 13 residues. In DNA, the CDR3 is TGTGCCAGCAGCTTAGAAGTAACTGACGAGCAGTACTTC. Its protein product is CASSLEVTDEQYF.

The rearrangement links TRBV19 to TRBJ1-1; 8 nucleotides agree with TRBD1. CDR3 length: 20 residues. J gave up 4 bases and V 3 bases, and 22 bases lay outside the gene matches. Germline loops: CDR1 LNHDA, CDR2 SQIVND (reference sequence). CDR3 sequence (DNA): TGTGCCAGTAGTATGCTTCGACAGGGGAATTTAGGGTATGAGCGCACTGAAGCTTTCTTT. It codes for CASSMLRQGNLGYERTEAFF.

This clone came up a few times. The chain carries TRBV2 and TRBJ2-7; unclear D gene. Deletions cut 4 bases from V and 2 bases from J, with 9 bases between. The CDR3 runs to 13 residues. Germline V lookup: CDR1 SNHLY, CDR2 FYNNEI. This CDR3 reads CASSGQTPYEQYF. The CDR3 DNA reads TGTGCCAGCAGTGGGCAGACCCCCTACGAGCAGTACTTC.

This clone was observed a handful of times. The gene calls are TRBV7-2 and TRBJ1-2; perhaps TRBD1 as D (5 bases). V lost 1 base to trimming and J lost 2 bases, with 5 bases between them. The CDR3 loop spans 13 amino acids. CDR1 and CDR2 (germline): SGHTA, FQGNSA. CDR3 in amino acids: CASSLGGNYGYTF. CDR3 DNA sequence: TGTGCCAGCAGCTTAGGGGGGAACTATGGCTACACCTTC.

This rearrangement joins TRBV9 to TRBJ1-2; unclear D gene. The CDR3 has 16 residues. The germline V gene has CDR1 SGDLS and CDR2 YYNGEE. V lost 0 bases and J lost 5, with 17 bases in between. This CDR3 is CASSVEARAQQYGYTF. DNA of the CDR3: TGTGCCAGCAGCGTAGAAGCTCGTGCACAGCAATATGGCTACACCTTC.

CDR3 nucleotide sequence: TGTGCCAGCAGCGTATTTCTAGCGGGGTACAATGAGCAGTTCTTC. Translation: CASSVFLAGYNEQFF. The chain couples TRBV9 to TRBJ2-1; 9 bases are shared with TRBD2. Looked up from germline, CDR1 is SGDLS and CDR2 is YYNGEE. Unmatched junction bases numbered 3, after V lost 1 base and J lost 4 bases. The length of the CDR3 is 15 residues. The full variable domain, in which reference TRBV9 and TRBJ2-1 provide the parts outside the CDR3, is DSGVTQTPKHLITATGQRVTLRCSPRSGDLSVYWYQQSLDQGLQFLIQYYNGEERAKGNILERFSAQQFPDLHSELNLSSLELGDSALYFCASSVFLAGYNEQFFGPGTRLTVL.

V usage is TRBV30 and J usage is TRBJ2-5; 7 bases match TRBD2. Germline V gene sequence: CDR1 GTSNPN, CDR2 SVGIG (reference sequence). The trim removed 3 bases at V and 3 bases at J, leaving 7 bases unmatched. This CDR3 is built from 14 residues. This CDR3 reads CAWSPWGTKETQYF. The DNA of the CDR3 is TGTGCCTGGAGCCCGTGGGGGACTAAAGAGACCCAGTACTTC.

V and J are TRBV5-1 and TRBJ2-3; D may correspond to TRBD1 or TRBD2 (5 bases each). Between the trimmed V and J ends, which lost 0 bases and 2 bases, there was a span of 10 bases. The CDR3 has 15 amino acids. Germline CDR1 and CDR2: SGHRS and YFSETQ. CDR3 protein: CASSLDRGNTDTQYF. CDR3 bases: TGCGCCAGCAGCTTGGACCGGGGCAACACAGATACGCAGTATTTT.

This clone was detected only once. The chain combines TRBV14 with TRBJ2-2; no reliable D call. The length of the CDR3 is 13 residues. Germline CDR1 reads SGHDN; CDR2 reads FVKESK. V lost 0 bases, J lost 13 bases, and 12 bases lay in between. This CDR3 reads CASSQDRRNGLFF. The CDR3 nucleotides read TGTGCCAGCAGCCAAGATCGACGGAATGGGCTGTTTTTT.

The rearrangement uses TRBV5-1 and TRBJ2-1, with D possibly being TRBD2 (6 bases). From germline, CDR1 is SGHRS and CDR2 YFSETQ. The CDR3 runs to 13 residues. V was pared by 1 base and J by 6 bases, with 8 bases between. CDR3 amino acids: CASSLTSFNEQFF. CDR3 nucleotides: TGCGCCAGCAGCTTGACTAGCTTCAATGAGCAGTTCTTC.

This rearrangement joins TRBV29-1 to TRBJ2-1; either TRBD1 or TRBD2 may fit D (6 bases each). Germline loops: CDR1 SQVTM, CDR2 ANQGSEA. The CDR3 extends over 16 amino acids. V was pared by 7 bases and J by 2 bases, with 21 bases between. CDR3 sequence: CSAQGGGQGTYNEQFF. The DNA for the CDR3 is TGCAGCGCTCAAGGTGGGGGGCAGGGAACCTACAATGAGCAGTTCTTC.

This clone was counted once. CDR3 region: CASSFGQIYYEQYF. As DNA, the CDR3 is TGTGCCAGCAGTTTCGGCCAGATATACTACGAGCAGTACTTC. The rearrangement joins TRBV28 to TRBJ2-7; D unresolved. Germline V lookup: CDR1 MDHEN, CDR2 SYDVKM. The CDR3 extends over 14 amino acids. V was shortened by 3 bases and J by 3 bases, with 12 bases between the two germline ends.

The gene calls are TRBV7-2 and TRBJ1-2; D is unclear. The V gene lost 0 bases and the J gene lost 3 bases, with 8 bases spanning the gap. This CDR3 comprises 14 residues. Germline V lookup: CDR1 SGHTA, CDR2 FQGNSA. For the CDR3, the DNA is TGTGCCAGCAGCTTAGCGTCAACGGACTATGGCTACACCTTC. Encoded protein: CASSLASTDYGYTF.

The chain is built from TRBV28 and TRBJ1-3; possible D gene TRBD1, 6 bases. CDR1 is MDHEN, CDR2 SYDVKM, per germline. CDR3 length: 16 residues. Between the trimmed V and J ends, which lost 5 bases and 0 bases, there was a span of 14 bases. The CDR3 DNA reads TGTGCCAGCAGTCCAGGACAGCCTTACTCTGGAAACACCATATATTTT. Translating gives CASSPGQPYSGNTIYF.

The V and J genes are TRBV2 and TRBJ2-1, with no clear D. CDR1 is SNHLY and CDR2 is FYNNEI in the germline V gene. The V end was cut by 2 bases, the J end by 7 bases, with 3 bases between. The CDR3 runs to 11 residues. CDR3 residues: CASSEWNEQFF. CDR3 nucleotide sequence: TGTGCCAGCAGTGAATGGAATGAGCAGTTCTTC.

The chain uses TRBV5-1 and TRBJ1-1; D is unresolved. In germline, CDR1 is SGHRS, CDR2 YFSETQ. Trimming left V 0 bases short and J 0 bases short, with 9 bases between. This CDR3 spans 15 amino acids. In DNA form, the CDR3 reads TGCGCCAGCAGCTTGGGAACGCACATGAACACTGAAGCTTTCTTT. Translation: CASSLGTHMNTEAFF.